This entry describes one TCR beta chain. Its recognized antigen is unknown. Base qualities are not at hand, and no much larger clone is one base apart. The sample belongs to a study of blood T cell repertoires in COVID-19 (TCRdb year 2020). In terms of the full investigation: The collaborator samples originated in the United States, Italy and Spain and spanned the acute and convalescent phases of COVID-19. The prospective study material was composed of cDNA or gDNA derived from T cells, B-cell-depleted T cells, or PBMCs. The dataset comprised deeply sampled blood TCRbeta repertoires from subjects exposed to, actively infected with, or recovered from COVID-19. The repertoires were made available in a free public database intended to serve as a resource for research on the immune response to SARS-CoV-2. The samples were drawn from the first 160 participants of the ongoing ImmuneRACE study and from 1,254 subjects provided by 6 global collaborators. A de-identified subject ID, COVID-19 status, age in years and sex were almost always included in the sample metadata. HLA class I and class II types, where available, came from metadata supplied by the sample provider rather than from assay-based typing.

Its CDR3 holds 14 amino acids, cysteine through phenylalanine. The CDR3 DNA has 42 bases and is translated from base 1. Taken from the germline V gene (reference sequence), the CDR1 and CDR2 loops are SEHNR and FQNEAQ. The junction shows trimming of 6 bases on V and 6 bases on J, and the gene matches do not reach 8 bases of it. The investigation overall reported the following: How much clinical and demographic metadata was included differed by source and by participant, and the metadata was provided uncurated.

The immunoSEQ Assay, a bias-controlled multiplex PCR, was used to amplify TCRbeta CDR3 regions from genomic DNA. The paper's data handling went like this. Within the assay, amplification of reference gene primers was used to estimate how many nucleated cells each sample contained. Sequence reads were collapsed and filtered to measure the absolute abundance of every unique TCRbeta CDR3 rearrangement. For each sample, productive Simpson clonality was calculated as the square root of Simpson's diversity index over productive rearrangements. Held by TCRdb, this immuneACCESS table contains in-frame sequences only and omits some clones. Under half of the omission traces to an unresolved V gene where checked; the cause of the rest is unknown. That table gives V, J and clone size, and the DNA gave D and trimming. Here the sample has roughly 20,000 clones; more than 70% occur a single time. Roughly 11% of the sample belongs to the ten largest clones.

Collaborating institutions collected whole blood in K2EDTA tubes following their own protocols. For TCRbeta analysis, collaborators shipped samples as frozen whole blood, isolated PBMCs, or DNA extracted from either of those sample types. The sample taken for sequencing was peripheral blood. This receptor was obtained from a human donor in a cohort sampled during active COVID-19. The chain is assembled from TRBV7-9 and TRBJ2-3; TRBD2 aligns with 8 central bases. At the DNA level, the sequence is TGTGCCAGCAGGCTGGGAGCGGGGGTCGATACGCAGTATTTT. Protein translation: CASRLGAGVDTQYF.